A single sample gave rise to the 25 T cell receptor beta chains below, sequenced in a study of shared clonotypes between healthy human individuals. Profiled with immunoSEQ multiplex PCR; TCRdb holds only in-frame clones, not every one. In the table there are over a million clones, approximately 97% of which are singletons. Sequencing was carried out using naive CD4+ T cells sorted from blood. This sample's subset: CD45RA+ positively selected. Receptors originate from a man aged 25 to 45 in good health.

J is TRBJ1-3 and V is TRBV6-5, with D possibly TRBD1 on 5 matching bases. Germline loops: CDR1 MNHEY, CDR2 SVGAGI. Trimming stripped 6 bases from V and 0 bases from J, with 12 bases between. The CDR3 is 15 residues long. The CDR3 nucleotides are TGTGCCAGCAGCCGGGGCTTCGCCTCTGGAAACACCATATATTTT. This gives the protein CASSRGFASGNTIYF.

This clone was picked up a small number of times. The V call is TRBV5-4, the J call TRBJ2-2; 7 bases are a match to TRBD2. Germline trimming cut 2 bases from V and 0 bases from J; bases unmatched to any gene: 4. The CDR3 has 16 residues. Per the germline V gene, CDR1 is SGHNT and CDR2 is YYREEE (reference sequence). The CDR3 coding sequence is TGTGCCAGCAGCTTCAGGACTAGGGCGAACACCGGGGAGCTGTTTTTT. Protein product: CASSFRTRANTGELFF. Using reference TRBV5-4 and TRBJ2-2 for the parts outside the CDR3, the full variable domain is ETGVTQSPTHLIKTRGQQVTLRCSSQSGHNTVSWYQQALGQGPQFIFQYYREEENGRGNFPPRFSGLQFPNYSSELNVNALELDDSALYLCASSFRTRANTGELFFGEGSRLTVL.

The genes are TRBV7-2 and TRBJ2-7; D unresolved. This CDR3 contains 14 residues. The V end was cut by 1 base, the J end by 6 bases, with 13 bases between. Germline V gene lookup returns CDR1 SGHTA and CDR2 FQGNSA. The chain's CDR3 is CASSLGSSLGEQYF. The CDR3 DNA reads TGTGCCAGCAGCTTAGGGTCTTCGTTGGGCGAGCAGTACTTC.

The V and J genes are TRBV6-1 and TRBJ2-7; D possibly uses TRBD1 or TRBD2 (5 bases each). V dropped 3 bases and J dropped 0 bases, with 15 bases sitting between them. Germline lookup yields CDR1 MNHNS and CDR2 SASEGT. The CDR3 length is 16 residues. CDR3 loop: CASSDGSGRPSYEQYF. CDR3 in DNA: TGTGCCAGCAGTGATGGTTCGGGACGCCCCTCCTACGAGCAGTACTTC.

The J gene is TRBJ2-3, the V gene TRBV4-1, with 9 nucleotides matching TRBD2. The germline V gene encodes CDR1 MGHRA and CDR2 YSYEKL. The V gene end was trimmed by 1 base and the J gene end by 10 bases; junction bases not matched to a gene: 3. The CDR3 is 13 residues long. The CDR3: CASSQVAGAAQYF. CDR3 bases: TGCGCCAGCAGCCAAGTAGCGGGAGCTGCGCAGTATTTT.

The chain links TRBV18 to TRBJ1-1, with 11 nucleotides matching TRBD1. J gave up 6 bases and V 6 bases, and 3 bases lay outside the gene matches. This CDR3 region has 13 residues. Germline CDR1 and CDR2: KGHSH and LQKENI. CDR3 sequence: CASSRDRGAEAFF. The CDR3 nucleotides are TGTGCCAGCTCTCGGGACAGGGGGGCTGAAGCTTTCTTT.

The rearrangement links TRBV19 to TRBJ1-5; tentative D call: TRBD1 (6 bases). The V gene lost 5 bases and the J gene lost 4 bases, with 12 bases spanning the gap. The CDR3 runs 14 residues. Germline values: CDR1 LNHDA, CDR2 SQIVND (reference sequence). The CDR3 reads CASSFATGNQPQHF. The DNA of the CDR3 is TGTGCCAGTAGTTTCGCGACAGGTAATCAGCCCCAGCATTTT.

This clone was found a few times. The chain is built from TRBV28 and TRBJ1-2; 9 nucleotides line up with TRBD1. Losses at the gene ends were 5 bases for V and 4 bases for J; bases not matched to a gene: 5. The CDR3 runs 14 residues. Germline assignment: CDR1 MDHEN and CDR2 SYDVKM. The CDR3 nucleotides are TGTGCCAGCAGTCCCGGGACAGGGAGCTATGGCTACACCTTC. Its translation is CASSPGTGSYGYTF.

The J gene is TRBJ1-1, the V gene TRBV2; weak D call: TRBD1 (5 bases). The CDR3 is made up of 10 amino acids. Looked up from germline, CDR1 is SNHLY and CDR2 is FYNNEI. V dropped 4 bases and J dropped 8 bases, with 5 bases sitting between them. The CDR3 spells CASSGTEAFF. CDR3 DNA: TGTGCCAGCAGTGGGACAGAAGCTTTCTTT.

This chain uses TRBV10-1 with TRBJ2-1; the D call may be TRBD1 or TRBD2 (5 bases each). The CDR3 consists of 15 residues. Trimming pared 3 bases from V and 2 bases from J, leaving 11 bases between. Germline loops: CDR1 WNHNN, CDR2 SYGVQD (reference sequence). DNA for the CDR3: TGCGCCAGCAGTGATCTGGGGACGACCTACAATGAGCAGTTCTTC. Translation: CASSDLGTTYNEQFF.

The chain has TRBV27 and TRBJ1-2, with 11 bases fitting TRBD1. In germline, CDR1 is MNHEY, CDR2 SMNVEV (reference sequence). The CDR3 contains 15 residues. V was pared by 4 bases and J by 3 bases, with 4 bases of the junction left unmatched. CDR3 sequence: CASSSRDRGYYGYTF. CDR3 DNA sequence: TGTGCCAGCAGTTCACGGGACAGGGGGTACTATGGCTACACCTTC.

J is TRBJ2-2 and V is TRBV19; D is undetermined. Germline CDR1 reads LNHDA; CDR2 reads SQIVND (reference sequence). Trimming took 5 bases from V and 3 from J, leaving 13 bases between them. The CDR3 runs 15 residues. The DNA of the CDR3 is TGTGCCAGTAGTCTGGGGTTCAAGTACACCGGGGAGCTGTTTTTT. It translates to CASSLGFKYTGELFF.

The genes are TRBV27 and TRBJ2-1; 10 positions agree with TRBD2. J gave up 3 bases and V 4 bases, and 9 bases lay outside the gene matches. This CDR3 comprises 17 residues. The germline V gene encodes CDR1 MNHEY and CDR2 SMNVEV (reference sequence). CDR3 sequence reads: CASSSRPGLASYNEQFF. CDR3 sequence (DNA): TGTGCCAGCAGTTCGCGTCCGGGACTAGCGAGCTACAATGAGCAGTTCTTC.

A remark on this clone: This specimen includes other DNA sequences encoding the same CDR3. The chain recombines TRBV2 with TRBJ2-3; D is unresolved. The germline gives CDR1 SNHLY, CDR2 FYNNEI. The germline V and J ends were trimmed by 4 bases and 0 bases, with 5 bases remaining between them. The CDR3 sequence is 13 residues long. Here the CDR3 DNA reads TGTGCCAGCAGTGTAGGAAGCACAGATACGCAGTATTTT. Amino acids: CASSVGSTDTQYF.

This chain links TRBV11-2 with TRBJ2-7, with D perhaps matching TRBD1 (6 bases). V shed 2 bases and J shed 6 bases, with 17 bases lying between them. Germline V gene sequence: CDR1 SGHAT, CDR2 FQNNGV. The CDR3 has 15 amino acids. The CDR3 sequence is CASSLWVGTLGEQYF. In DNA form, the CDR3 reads TGTGCCAGCAGCTTATGGGTTGGGACATTAGGCGAGCAGTACTTC. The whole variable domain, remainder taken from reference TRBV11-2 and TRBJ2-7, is EAGVAQSPRYKIIEKRQSVAFWCNPISGHATLYWYQQILGQGPKLLIQFQNNGVVDDSQLPKDRFSAERLKGVDSTLKIQPAKLEDSAVYLCASSLWVGTLGEQYFGPGTRLTVT.

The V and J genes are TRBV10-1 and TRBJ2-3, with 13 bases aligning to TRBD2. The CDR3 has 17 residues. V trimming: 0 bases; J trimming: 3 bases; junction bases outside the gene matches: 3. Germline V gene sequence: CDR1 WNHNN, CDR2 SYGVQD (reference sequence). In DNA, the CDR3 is TGCGCCAGCAGTGAGTCCCGGACTAGCGGGAGAACAGATACGCAGTATTTT. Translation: CASSESRTSGRTDTQYF.

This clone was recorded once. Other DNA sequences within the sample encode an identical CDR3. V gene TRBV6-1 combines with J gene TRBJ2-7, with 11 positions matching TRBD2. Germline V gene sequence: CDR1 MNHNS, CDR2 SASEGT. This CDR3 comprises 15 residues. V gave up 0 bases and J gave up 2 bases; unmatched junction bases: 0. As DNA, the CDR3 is TGTGCCAGCAGTGAAGCTAGCGGGAGGGCCTACGAGCAGTACTTC. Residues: CASSEASGRAYEQYF.

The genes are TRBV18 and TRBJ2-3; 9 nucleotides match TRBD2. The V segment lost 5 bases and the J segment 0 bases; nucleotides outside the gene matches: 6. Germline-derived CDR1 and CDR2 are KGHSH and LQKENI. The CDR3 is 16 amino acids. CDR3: CASSSLSGSSTDTQYF. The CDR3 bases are TGTGCCAGCTCATCCCTTAGCGGGAGTAGCACAGATACGCAGTATTTT.

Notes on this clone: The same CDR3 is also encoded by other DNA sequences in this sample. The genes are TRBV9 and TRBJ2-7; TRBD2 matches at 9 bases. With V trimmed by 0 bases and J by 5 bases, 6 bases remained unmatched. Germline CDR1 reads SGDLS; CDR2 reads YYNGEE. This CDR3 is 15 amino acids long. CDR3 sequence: CASSVVAGGPHEQYF. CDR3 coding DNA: TGTGCCAGCAGCGTAGTTGCGGGAGGGCCGCACGAGCAGTACTTC.

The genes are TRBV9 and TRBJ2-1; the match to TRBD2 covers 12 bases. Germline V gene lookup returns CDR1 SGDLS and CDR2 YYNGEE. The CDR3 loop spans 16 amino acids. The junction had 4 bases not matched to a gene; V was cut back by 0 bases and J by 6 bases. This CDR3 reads CASSVVGTSGSNEQFF. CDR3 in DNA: TGTGCCAGCAGCGTAGTCGGGACTAGCGGGTCCAATGAGCAGTTCTTC.

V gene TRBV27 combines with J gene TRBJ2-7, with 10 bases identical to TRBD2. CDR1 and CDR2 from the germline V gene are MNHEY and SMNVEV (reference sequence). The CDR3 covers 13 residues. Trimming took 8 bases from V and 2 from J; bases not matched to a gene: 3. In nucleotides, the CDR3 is TGTGCCAGCGGTCTAGCGGGAGCCTACGAGCAGTACTTC. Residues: CASGLAGAYEQYF.

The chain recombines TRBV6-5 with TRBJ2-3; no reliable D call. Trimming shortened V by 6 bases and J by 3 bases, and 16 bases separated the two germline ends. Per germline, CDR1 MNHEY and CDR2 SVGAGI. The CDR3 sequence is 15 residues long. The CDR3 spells CASSPDWGITDTQYF. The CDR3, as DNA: TGTGCCAGCAGCCCGGATTGGGGTATTACAGATACGCAGTATTTT.

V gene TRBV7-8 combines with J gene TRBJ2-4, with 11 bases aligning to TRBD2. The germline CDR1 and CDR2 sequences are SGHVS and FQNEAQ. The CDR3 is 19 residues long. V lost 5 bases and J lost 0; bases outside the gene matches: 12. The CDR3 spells CASSPNGTSGYLAKNIQYF. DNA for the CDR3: TGTGCCAGCAGCCCAAACGGGACTAGCGGTTATCTAGCCAAAAACATTCAGTACTTC.

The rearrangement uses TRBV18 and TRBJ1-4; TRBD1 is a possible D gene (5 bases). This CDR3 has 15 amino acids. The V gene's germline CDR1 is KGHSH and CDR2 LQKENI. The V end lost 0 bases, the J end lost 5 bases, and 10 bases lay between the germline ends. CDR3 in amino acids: CASSPPGGYNEKLFF. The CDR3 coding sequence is TGTGCCAGCTCACCACCGGGGGGTTACAATGAAAAACTGTTTTTT. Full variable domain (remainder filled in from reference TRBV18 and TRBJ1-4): NAGVMQNPRHLVRRRGQEARLRCSPMKGHSHVYWYRQLPEEGLKFMVYLQKENIIDESGMPKERFSAEFPKEGPSILRIQQVVRGDSAAYFCASSPPGGYNEKLFFGSGTQLSVL.

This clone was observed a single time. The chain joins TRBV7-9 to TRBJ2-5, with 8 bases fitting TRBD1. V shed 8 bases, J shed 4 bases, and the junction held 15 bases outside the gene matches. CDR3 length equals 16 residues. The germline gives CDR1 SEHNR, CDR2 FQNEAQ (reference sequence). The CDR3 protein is CASWRGDRGLGETQYF. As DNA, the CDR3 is TGTGCCAGCTGGAGAGGAGACAGGGGATTAGGAGAGACCCAGTACTTC.